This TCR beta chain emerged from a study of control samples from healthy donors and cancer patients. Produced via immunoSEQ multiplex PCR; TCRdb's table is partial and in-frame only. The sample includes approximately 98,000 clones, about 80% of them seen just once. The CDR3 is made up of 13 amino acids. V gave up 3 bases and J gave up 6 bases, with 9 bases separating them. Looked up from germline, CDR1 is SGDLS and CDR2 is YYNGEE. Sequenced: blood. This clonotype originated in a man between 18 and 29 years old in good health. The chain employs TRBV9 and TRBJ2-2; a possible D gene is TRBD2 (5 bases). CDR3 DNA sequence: TGTGCCAGCAGCGCTCTAGCACCCGGGGAGCTGTTTTTT. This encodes CASSALAPGELFF.